The following is a TCR beta chain sequence with its context. Only in-frame clones appear in the TCRdb table, and some are missing; sequencing was by immunoSEQ multiplex PCR. This table holds 100,000 to 150,000 clones, around 89% found once. The data belong to a study of blood T cell repertoires in COVID-19. The V end was cut by 0 bases, the J end by 5 bases, with 8 bases between. The CDR3 sequence is 14 residues long. Germline lookup yields CDR1 SGHTA and CDR2 FQGTGA. Seattle-derived patients entered the study during active infection and were followed longitudinally. The rearrangement joins TRBV7-3 to TRBJ2-1, with no clear D. The sample taken for sequencing was peripheral blood. This receptor was identified in a man aged 60-69 years with COVID-19, enrolled during active disease. The CDR3 sequence is CASSLTTQNNEQFF. For the CDR3, the DNA is TGTGCCAGCAGCTTAACGACACAGAACAATGAGCAGTTCTTC.